These T cell receptor beta chains were read from a single sample in a study of T cell responses to AZD1222 COVID-19 vaccine. Method: immunoSEQ multiplex PCR; TCRdb's copy keeps in-frame clones and lacks some. This sample has 140,000 to 150,000 clones, with 80% to 90% found just once. Here the sequenced sample was peripheral blood, taken on day 0 of AZD1222 vaccination. These receptors came from an adult in good health. Each CDR3 is given with its conserved first and last residue. The D gene is left open where the match is weak. Some rows mark clone size as missing; the rest say once, few, many or name a class of expanded clone.

size,D,J,V,DNA,CDR3
NA,NA,TRBJ2-7,TRBV5-1,TGCGCCAGCAGCTTGGACGACCCACGGGGGGAGCAGTACTTC,CASSLDDPRGEQYF
NA,NA,TRBJ1-5,TRBV27,TGTGCCAGCAGTTTAGAGCGATATAGCAATCAGCCCCAGCATTTT,CASSLERYSNQPQHF
NA,NA,TRBJ1-5,TRBV7-9,TGTGCCAGCAGCCTAGTGGCTGATAGTCAGCCCCAGCATTTT,CASSLVADSQPQHF
few,NA,TRBJ1-2,TRBV18,TGTGCCAGCTCACCAGGTGACACGAGGGCGTTC,CASSPGDTRAF
NA,NA,TRBJ1-5,TRBV19,TGTGCCAGTAGTATAAGTCAGGGAGATCAGCCCCAGCATTTT,CASSISQGDQPQHF
NA,NA,TRBJ2-3,TRBV7-6,TGTGCCAGCAGCTTATATCCGACTAGCACAGATACGCAGTATTTT,CASSLYPTSTDTQYF
once,NA,TRBJ1-4,TRBV7-8,TGTGCCAGCAGCTTAGGAATGGGCGAAAAACTGTTTTTT,CASSLGMGEKLFF
NA,NA,TRBJ1-5,TRBV4-2,TGTGCCAGCAGCGACCTTTCAGGGTCGAATCAGCCCCAGCATTTT,CASSDLSGSNQPQHF
NA,NA,TRBJ1-3,TRBV4-2,TGTGCCAGCAGACCCGGGAGCTCTGGAAACACCATATATTTT,CASRPGSSGNTIYF
once,NA,TRBJ1-6,TRBV4-1,TGCGCCAGCAGCCAACGGGCACCGCAAAGCTCCTATAATTCACCCCTCCACTTT,CASSQRAPQSSYNSPLHF
NA,TRBD2,TRBJ2-5,TRBV9,TGTGCCAGCAGCGTAGCAGTTAACGGGAGGGCAGAGACCCAGTACTTC,CASSVAVNGRAETQYF
NA,NA,TRBJ1-1,TRBV2,TGTGCCAGGACCGTTGACGGGGCAGAAGCTTTCTTT,CARTVDGAEAFF
NA,NA,TRBJ1-5,TRBV19,TGTGCCAGTAGTCAACAGTGGGGGATCAATCAGCCCCAGCATTTT,CASSQQWGINQPQHF
NA,TRBD1,TRBJ1-2,TRBV7-6,TGTGCCAGCAGCTCGAGTCCCTCGACAGGGTTGGGCTATGGCTACACCTTC,CASSSSPSTGLGYGYTF
NA,NA,TRBJ2-7,TRBV9,TGTGCCAGCAGCCCCCCCGGGCCCCGGGCCGACGAGCAGTACTTC,CASSPPGPRADEQYF
few,TRBD1,TRBJ2-2,TRBV5-1,TGCGCCAGCAGCTTGGTAACGACAGGGGCCGACACCGGGGAGCTGTTTTTT,CASSLVTTGADTGELFF
NA,NA,TRBJ2-1,TRBV15,TGTGCCACCAGCAGAGCCCCGTCAACTCCGACGGAGCAGTTCTTC,CATSRAPSTPTEQFF
NA,NA,TRBJ1-2,TRBV3-1/TRBV3-2,TGTGCCAGCAGCCAAGTACCTAAAATCTATGGCTACACCTTC,CASSQVPKIYGYTF
NA,NA,TRBJ1-2,TRBV20-1,TGCAGTGCTAGTAGTGGCTACACCTTC,CSASSGYTF
NA,NA,TRBJ1-1,TRBV24-1,TGTGCCACCAGTGATTTGTACAGGAAAGCTTTCTTT,CATSDLYRKAFF
NA,NA,TRBJ2-7,TRBV7-6,TGTGCCAGCAGCTTCGGACAAGAGCAGTACTTC,CASSFGQEQYF
NA,NA,TRBJ1-1,TRBV2,TGTGCCAGCAAGCGTACTGTGATCCTGAACACTGAAGCTTTCTTT,CASKRTVILNTEAFF
NA,TRBD2,TRBJ2-3,TRBV28,TGTGCCAGCAGCTCGAGCGGGAGGGCCAACTCAGATACGCAGTATTTT,CASSSSGRANSDTQYF
NA,TRBD1,TRBJ1-5,TRBV5-1,TGCGCCAGCAGCTTGGACAGGGGACCCCAGCATTTT,CASSLDRGPQHF
NA,NA,TRBJ2-2,TRBV18,TGTGCCAGCTCACCGAACACCGGGGAGCTGTTTTTT,CASSPNTGELFF
once,NA,TRBJ1-5,TRBV28,TGTGCCAGCAGCGAGACAATTTATAGCAATCAGCCCCAGCATTTT,CASSETIYSNQPQHF
NA,NA,TRBJ1-4,TRBV7-2,TGTGCCAGCAGCTTATACAAGAGCAAAACTAATGAAAAACTGTTTTTT,CASSLYKSKTNEKLFF
NA,NA,TRBJ2-3,TRBV11-1,TGTGCCAGCAGCTCCCGACTAGATACGCAGTATTTT,CASSSRLDTQYF
NA,TRBD2,TRBJ2-1,TRBV23-1,TGCGCCAGCAGTCGACGACGGGGACTAGCGGGGGGCTCCTACAATGAGCAGTTCTTC,CASSRRRGLAGGSYNEQFF
NA,NA,TRBJ1-1,TRBV12-3/TRBV12-4,TGTGCCAGCAGGATGGGGGGGAACACTGAAGCTTTCTTT,CASRMGGNTEAFF
NA,NA,TRBJ1-5,TRBV12-3/TRBV12-4,TGTGCCAGCAGTCGCCTCAACGGACAGCCCCAGCATTTT,CASSRLNGQPQHF
NA,NA,TRBJ1-2,TRBV30,TGTGCCTGGAGTCGGGACGAAAACTATGGCTACACCTTC,CAWSRDENYGYTF
NA,NA,TRBJ2-2,TRBV28,TGTGCCGGATCGGACCAGAGGGCCGGGGAGCTGTTTTTT,CAGSDQRAGELFF